The 16 T cell receptor beta chains reported below all come from one sample, sequenced in a study of blood T cell repertoires in COVID-19. The data were produced by immunoSEQ multiplex PCR, yet TCRdb's version contains in-frame clones alone and is incomplete. Of over 100,000 clones listed, 79% are singletons. The sample was peripheral blood. The receptors come from an elderly woman with acute or convalescent COVID-19.

This chain uses TRBV5-5 with TRBJ2-4; 7 positions match TRBD2. The CDR3 runs to 14 residues. CDR1 is SGHKS, CDR2 YYEKEE, per germline (reference sequence). The V and J ends lost 0 bases and 7 bases, in that order; junction bases with no gene match: 4. The CDR3 region has the DNA TGTGCCAGCAGCTTGGCGGCGGGGGTTAACATTCAGTACTTC. This gives the protein CASSLAAGVNIQYF.

The gene calls are TRBV30 and TRBJ2-1; D ambiguous. Per the germline V gene, CDR1 is GTSNPN and CDR2 is SVGIG (reference sequence). The V end was cut by 4 bases, the J end by 0 bases, with 7 bases between. The CDR3 contains 13 residues. DNA for the CDR3: TGTGCCTGGACATACAGCTCCTACAATGAGCAGTTCTTC. Its translation is CAWTYSSYNEQFF.

This chain joins TRBV19 and TRBJ1-1; tentatively, D is TRBD1 (6 bases). V shed 2 bases and J shed 1 base, with 8 bases lying between them. Germline assignment: CDR1 LNHDA and CDR2 SQIVND (reference sequence). CDR3 size: 14 residues. The CDR3 sequence is CASSIRGANTEAFF. The CDR3 DNA follows: TGTGCCAGTAGTATACGGGGGGCGAACACTGAAGCTTTCTTT.

The V gene is TRBV5-1, the J gene TRBJ1-2; D not certain. V lost 0 bases, J lost 3 bases, and 12 bases lay in between. Germline V gene sequence: CDR1 SGHRS, CDR2 YFSETQ. The CDR3 spans 15 residues. The CDR3, as DNA: TGCGCCAGCAGCTTGGAAGGTCGTGCGGACTATGGCTACACCTTC. Its protein is CASSLEGRADYGYTF.

The chain uses TRBV27 and TRBJ1-1, with D possibly matching TRBD1 (6 bases). Trimming cost V 5 bases and J 4 bases, with 14 bases left between them. This CDR3 is built from 14 residues. Germline assignment: CDR1 MNHEY and CDR2 SMNVEV (reference sequence). The CDR3 protein is CASSLYRDSTEAFF. The CDR3 DNA is TGTGCCAGCAGTCTTTACAGGGATAGCACTGAAGCTTTCTTT.

The chain has TRBV28 and TRBJ2-1; 7 bases are shared with TRBD2. Losses at the gene ends were 5 bases for V and 7 bases for J; bases not matched to a gene: 14. This CDR3 has 16 amino acids. Germline V gene lookup returns CDR1 MDHEN and CDR2 SYDVKM. CDR3 sequence reads: CASSPPAAGLRNEQFF. The CDR3 DNA is TGTGCCAGCAGTCCGCCTGCAGCGGGACTTAGGAATGAGCAGTTCTTC.

This sequence joins TRBV7-2 and TRBJ2-3, with D possibly TRBD1 on 5 matching bases. Germline loops: CDR1 SGHTA, CDR2 FQGNSA. This CDR3 spans 14 amino acids. The V and J ends lost 6 bases and 3 bases respectively, with 13 bases between them. CDR3 DNA: TGTGCCAGCAGGCCGCCAGGGCGGACAGATACGCAGTATTTT. Its protein product is CASRPPGRTDTQYF.

The chain is built from TRBV6-6 and TRBJ2-7, with a tentative D call TRBD1 (6 bases). Deletions cut 5 bases from V and 3 bases from J, with 20 bases between. The CDR3 spans 16 residues. Germline V lookup: CDR1 MNHNY, CDR2 SVGAGI (reference sequence). The DNA for the CDR3 is TGTGCCAGCAGTCCGCCTGAGGGGGTGAGCGGCTACGAGCAGTACTTC. Its protein is CASSPPEGVSGYEQYF.

The chain employs TRBV2 and TRBJ2-3; 14 bases match TRBD2. J lost 1 base, V lost 8 bases, and 8 bases had no gene match. The germline V gene has CDR1 SNHLY and CDR2 FYNNEI. The length of the CDR3 is 17 residues. DNA of the CDR3: TGTGCCAGCCCAGACTTGGGACTAGCGGGAGGCACAGATACGCAGTATTTT. Protein: CASPDLGLAGGTDTQYF.

The rearrangement links TRBV30 to TRBJ1-2, with D perhaps matching TRBD1 (6 bases). The CDR3 length is 12 residues. Germline V gives CDR1 GTSNPN, CDR2 SVGIG (reference sequence). The V end was cut by 2 bases, the J end by 4 bases, with 8 bases between. CDR3 residues: CAWSLTGYGYTF. CDR3 in DNA: TGTGCCTGGAGTTTGACAGGCTATGGCTACACCTTC.

The chain recombines TRBV11-2 with TRBJ2-7, with D uncertain. Germline CDR1 and CDR2: SGHAT and FQNNGV. This CDR3 is built from 15 residues. The V gene lost 1 base and the J gene lost 2 bases, with 12 bases spanning the gap. CDR3 coding DNA: TGTGCCAGCAGCTTAGCGCTGGGCCCTACCTACGAGCAGTACTTC. Its translation is CASSLALGPTYEQYF.

The chain has TRBV19 and TRBJ1-1; 9 nucleotides align to TRBD1. The germline V gene has CDR1 LNHDA and CDR2 SQIVND (reference sequence). The CDR3 length is 14 residues. The V segment lost 6 bases and the J segment 3 bases; nucleotides outside the gene matches: 5. The CDR3 DNA sequence: TGTGCCAGTAGGAGGGACAGGGATGACACTGAAGCTTTCTTT. Encoded protein: CASRRDRDDTEAFF.

The chain is built from TRBV7-9 and TRBJ2-2; 8 bases align to TRBD1. V dropped 6 bases and J dropped 5; count of bases not matched to a gene: 5. The CDR3 consists of 14 residues. The V gene's germline CDR1 is SEHNR and CDR2 FQNEAQ (reference sequence). Written as DNA, the CDR3 is TGTGCCAGCAGGAGAGACAGGGGAACCGGGGAGCTGTTTTTT. Translated, it gives CASRRDRGTGELFF.

V gene TRBV19 combines with J gene TRBJ1-3; D not certain. The germline V gene encodes CDR1 LNHDA and CDR2 SQIVND (reference sequence). The CDR3 is 15 amino acids. V lost 9 bases, J lost 0 bases, and 15 bases lay in between. CDR3 region: CASTLGAYSGNTIYF. The CDR3 DNA is TGTGCCAGCACCCTAGGAGCCTACTCTGGAAACACCATATATTTT. Supplemented by reference TRBV19 and TRBJ1-3, the full variable domain reads DGGITQSPKYLFRKEGQNVTLSCEQNLNHDAMYWYRQDPGQGLRLIYYSQIVNDFQKGDIAEGYSVSREKKESFPLTVTSAQKNPTAFYLCASTLGAYSGNTIYFGEGSWLTVV.

The gene calls are TRBV5-4 and TRBJ1-1, with a tentative D call TRBD1 (5 bases). The germline gives CDR1 SGHNT, CDR2 YYREEE (reference sequence). This CDR3 comprises 15 residues. V dropped 4 bases and J dropped 5 bases, with 18 bases sitting between them. CDR3 in amino acids: CASSIAGYGRTEAFF. The CDR3 bases are TGTGCCAGCAGCATTGCAGGGTACGGGAGGACTGAAGCTTTCTTT.

This sequence joins TRBV2 and TRBJ1-5, with TRBD1 matching 9 bases. Germline CDR1 is SNHLY and CDR2 is FYNNEI. This CDR3 has 13 residues. Trimming took 7 bases from V and 7 from J; bases not matched to a gene: 5. In DNA, the CDR3 is TGTGCCAGCAAGGACAGGGGAGGGCAGCCCCAGCATTTT. Protein sequence: CASKDRGGQPQHF.